The present T cell receptor (beta chain) was sequenced within a study of T cell changes during pregnancy in multiple sclerosis. Germline lookup yields CDR1 MNHNS and CDR2 SASEGT. J lost 9 bases, V lost 8 bases, and 13 bases had no gene match. This CDR3 region has 15 residues. Sequenced by immunoSEQ multiplex PCR; TCRdb stores in-frame clones only, minus some. The profile shows some 20,000 clones, 86% of them singletons. The source of this sequence is a female donor in good health, enrolled as a control in a pregnancy study. V is TRBV6-1 and J is TRBJ1-6, with 7 bases matching TRBD1. The material was CD4+ T cells from peripheral blood mononuclear cells, obtained in the first trimester of pregnancy. The CDR3 here is CASGLETGNSSPLHF. In nucleotides, the CDR3 is TGTGCCAGCGGGTTAGAGACAGGGAATAGTTCACCCCTCCACTTT.